This T cell receptor (beta chain) derives from a study of T-cell reconstitution after alpha-beta-depleted transplantation in children. Preparation of the TCRbeta library involved a method that used unique molecular identifiers. TCRdb analysed the PCR reads with MiXCR anew, one entry per CDR3 protein. The data show fewer than 200,000 distinct CDR3 sequences, about 6.8% seen once. This clonotype was observed many times. The CDR3 contains 17 residues. V lost 1 base and J lost 1, with 16 bases in between. The V and J genes are TRBV12-3 or TRBV12-4 and TRBJ1-2, with D uncertain. The sample consisted of PBMCs from the stem cell graft donor, taken from the stem cell graft. This clonotype was obtained from a human donor who donated a stem cell graft to a child with Wiskott-Aldrich syndrome. CDR3: CASSLGSFDFFNYGYTF. Here the CDR3 DNA reads TGTGCCAGCAGTTTAGGATCTTTCGACTTCTTTAACTATGGCTACACCTTC.